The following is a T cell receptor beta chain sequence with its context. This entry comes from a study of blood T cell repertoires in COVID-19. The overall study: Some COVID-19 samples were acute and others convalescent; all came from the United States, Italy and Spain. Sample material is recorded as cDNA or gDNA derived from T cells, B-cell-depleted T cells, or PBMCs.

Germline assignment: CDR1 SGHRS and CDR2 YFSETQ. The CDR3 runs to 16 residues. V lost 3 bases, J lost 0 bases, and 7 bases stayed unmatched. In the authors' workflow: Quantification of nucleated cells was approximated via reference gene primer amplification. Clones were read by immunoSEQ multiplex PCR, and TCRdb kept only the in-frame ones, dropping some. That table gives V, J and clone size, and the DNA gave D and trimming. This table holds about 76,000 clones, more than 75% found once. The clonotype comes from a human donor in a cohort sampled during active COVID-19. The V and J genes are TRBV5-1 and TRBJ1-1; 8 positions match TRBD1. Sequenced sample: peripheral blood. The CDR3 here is CASSSTDRDMNTEAFF. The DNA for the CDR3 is TGCGCCAGCAGCTCCACGGACAGGGACATGAACACTGAAGCTTTCTTT.